This T cell receptor (beta chain) was sequenced for a study of technical replicates of blood from several donors. V lost 2 bases, J lost 4 bases, and 4 bases lay in between. This CDR3 comprises 12 residues. The germline gives CDR1 SGHRS, CDR2 YFSETQ. Clones were read by immunoSEQ multiplex PCR, and TCRdb kept only the in-frame ones, dropping some. The sample yields around 83,000 clones, 91% seen once. The chain couples TRBV5-1 to TRBJ2-1; D uncertain. Sample: T cells isolated from PBMCs. The TCR sequence derives from a human donor in good health. Some clones in this sample may be carry-over from other donors' samples. The CDR3 nucleotides are TGCGCCAGCAGCTTTATGTACAATGAGCAGTTCTTC. Protein sequence: CASSFMYNEQFF.